This T cell receptor (beta chain) was identified in a study of T cells after yellow fever vaccination. General study findings and limits: Sorted repertoires could include abundant contaminating clonotypes from bulk cells. Subsequent to the booster, the majority of primary-vaccination clones reappeared (around 96% CD4, 85% to 90% CD8).

Looked up from germline, CDR1 is SGHAT and CDR2 is FQNNGV. Trimming removed 2 bases from V and 7 bases from J, with 15 bases in between. The CDR3 is 14 amino acids. Worth noting for this clonotype: Its antigen is undetermined.

One entry per CDR3 protein results from TCRdb running MiXCR on the 5' RACE reads. The sample includes about 360,000 distinct CDR3 sequences, 6.2% seen only once; the top ten take 15%. This TCR was recovered from a man aged 25-45 years who received the YFV17D yellow fever vaccine. The sample was PBMCs, taken 5 days after the yellow fever booster vaccination. V gene TRBV11-2 combines with J gene TRBJ2-7; TRBD1 is a possible D gene (6 bases). CDR3 in DNA: TGTGCCAGCAGCTTAATTACAGGGTCCAGGGAGCAGTACTTC. Its translation: CASSLITGSREQYF.